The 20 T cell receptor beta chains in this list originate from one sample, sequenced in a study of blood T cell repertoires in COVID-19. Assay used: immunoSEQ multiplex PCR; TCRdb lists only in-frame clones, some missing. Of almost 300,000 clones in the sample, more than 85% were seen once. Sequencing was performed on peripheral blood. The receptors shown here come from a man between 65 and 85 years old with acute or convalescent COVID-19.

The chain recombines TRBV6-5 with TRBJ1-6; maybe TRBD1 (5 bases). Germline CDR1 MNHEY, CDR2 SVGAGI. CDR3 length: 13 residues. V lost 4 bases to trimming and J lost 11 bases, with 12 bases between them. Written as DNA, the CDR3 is TGTGCCAGCAGTTCCCAGGGCCTTACACCCCTCCACTTT. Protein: CASSSQGLTPLHF.

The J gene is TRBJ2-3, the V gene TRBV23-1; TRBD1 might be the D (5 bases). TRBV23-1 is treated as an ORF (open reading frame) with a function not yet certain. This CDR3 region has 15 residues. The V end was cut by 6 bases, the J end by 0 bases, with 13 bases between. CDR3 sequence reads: CASSKTGASTDTQYF. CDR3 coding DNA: TGCGCCAGCAGCAAGACTGGGGCTAGCACAGATACGCAGTATTTT.

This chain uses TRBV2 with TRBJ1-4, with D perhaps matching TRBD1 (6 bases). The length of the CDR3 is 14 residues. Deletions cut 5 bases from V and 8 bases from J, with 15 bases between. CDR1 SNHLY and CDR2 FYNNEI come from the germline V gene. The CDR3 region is CASSNRVVGEKLFF. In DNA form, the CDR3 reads TGTGCCAGCAGTAACAGGGTGGTTGGGGAAAAACTGTTTTTT.

The CDR3 sequence is CASSEEGGTTDTQYF. The CDR3 bases are TGTGCCAGCAGTGAAGAAGGCGGGACGACAGATACGCAGTATTTT. The rearrangement uses TRBV6-1 and TRBJ2-3; D may be TRBD2 (6 bases). The germline V gene has CDR1 MNHNS and CDR2 SASEGT. V lost 1 base, J lost 3 bases, and 11 bases lay in between. This CDR3 region has 15 residues.

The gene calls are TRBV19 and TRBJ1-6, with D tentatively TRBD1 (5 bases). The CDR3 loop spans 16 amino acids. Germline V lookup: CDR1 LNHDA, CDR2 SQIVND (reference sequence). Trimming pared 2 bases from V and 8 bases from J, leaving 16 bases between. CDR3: CASSIIPGPADSPLHF. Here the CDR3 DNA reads TGTGCCAGTAGTATAATACCAGGGCCGGCGGATTCACCCCTCCACTTT.

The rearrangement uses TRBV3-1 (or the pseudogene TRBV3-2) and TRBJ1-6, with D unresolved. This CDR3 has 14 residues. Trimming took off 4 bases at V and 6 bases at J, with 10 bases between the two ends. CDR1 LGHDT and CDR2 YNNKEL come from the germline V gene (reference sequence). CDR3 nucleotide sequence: TGTGCCAGCAGCCCCCCGACACCTAATTCACCCCTCCACTTT. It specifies CASSPPTPNSPLHF.

CDR3 residues: CAISGATGVGEKLFF. The CDR3 nucleotides are TGTGCCATCAGTGGGGCGACAGGGGTTGGTGAAAAACTGTTTTTT. This rearrangement joins TRBV10-3 to TRBJ1-4, with TRBD1 matching over 8 bases. The V segment lost 4 bases and the J segment 7 bases; nucleotides outside the gene matches: 8. The CDR3 is 15 amino acids. Per germline, CDR1 ENHRY and CDR2 SYGVKD.

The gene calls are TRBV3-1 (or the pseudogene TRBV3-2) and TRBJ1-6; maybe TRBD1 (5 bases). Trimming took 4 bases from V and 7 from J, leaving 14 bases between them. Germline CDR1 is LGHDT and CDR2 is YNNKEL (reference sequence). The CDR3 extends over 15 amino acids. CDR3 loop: CASSPFSEGNSPLHF. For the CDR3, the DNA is TGTGCCAGCAGCCCGTTTTCGGAGGGGAATTCACCCCTCCACTTT.

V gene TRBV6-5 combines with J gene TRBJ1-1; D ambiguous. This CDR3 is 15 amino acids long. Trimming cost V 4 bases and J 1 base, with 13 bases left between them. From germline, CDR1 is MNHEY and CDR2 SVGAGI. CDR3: CASSSARRGNTEAFF. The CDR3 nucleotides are TGTGCCAGCAGTTCCGCGAGGCGGGGGAACACTGAAGCTTTCTTT.

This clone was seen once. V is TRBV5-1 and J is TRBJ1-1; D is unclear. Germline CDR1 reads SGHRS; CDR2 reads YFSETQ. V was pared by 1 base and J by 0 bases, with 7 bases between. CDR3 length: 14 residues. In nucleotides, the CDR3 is TGCGCCAGCAGCTTGTCCAGATTGAACACTGAAGCTTTCTTT. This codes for CASSLSRLNTEAFF. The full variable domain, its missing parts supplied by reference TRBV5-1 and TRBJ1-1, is KAGVTQTPRYLIKTRGQQVTLSCSPISGHRSVSWYQQTPGQGLQFLFEYFSETQRNKGNFPGRFSGRQFSNSRSEMNVSTLELGDSALYLCASSLSRLNTEAFFGQGTRLTVV.

The CDR3 spells CASSPRPLPSPAEQFF. CDR3 DNA: TGTGCCAGCAGCCCGCGACCCTTACCTAGTCCCGCGGAGCAGTTCTTC. The rearrangement joins TRBV9 to TRBJ2-1; D is unresolved. Germline lookup yields CDR1 SGDLS and CDR2 YYNGEE. The CDR3 is 16 amino acids. Trimming took 4 bases from V and 10 from J, leaving 24 bases between them.

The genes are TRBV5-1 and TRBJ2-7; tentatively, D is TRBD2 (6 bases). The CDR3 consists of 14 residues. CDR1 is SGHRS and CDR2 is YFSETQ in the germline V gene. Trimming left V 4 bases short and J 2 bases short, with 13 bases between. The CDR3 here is CASSREMGPYEQYF. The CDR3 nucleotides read TGCGCCAGCAGCCGGGAGATGGGGCCCTACGAGCAGTACTTC.

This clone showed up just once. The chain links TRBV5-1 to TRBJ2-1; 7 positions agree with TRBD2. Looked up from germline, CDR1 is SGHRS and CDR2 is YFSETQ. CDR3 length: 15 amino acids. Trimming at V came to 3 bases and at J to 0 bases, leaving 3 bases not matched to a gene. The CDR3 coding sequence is TGCGCCAGCAGCTCTACTAGCGACTCCTACAATGAGCAGTTCTTC. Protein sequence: CASSSTSDSYNEQFF.

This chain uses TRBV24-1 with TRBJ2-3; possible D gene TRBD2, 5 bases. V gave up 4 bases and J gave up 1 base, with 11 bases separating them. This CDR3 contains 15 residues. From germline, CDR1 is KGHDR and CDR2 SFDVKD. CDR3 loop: CATSDKLGGTDTQYF. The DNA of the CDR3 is TGTGCCACCAGTGACAAACTAGGAGGCACAGATACGCAGTATTTT.

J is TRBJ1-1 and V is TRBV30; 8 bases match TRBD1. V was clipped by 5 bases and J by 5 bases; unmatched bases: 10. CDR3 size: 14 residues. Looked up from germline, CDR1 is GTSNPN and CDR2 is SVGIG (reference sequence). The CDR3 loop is CAWGRRGPWTEAFF. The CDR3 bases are TGTGCCTGGGGGCGCAGGGGGCCATGGACTGAAGCTTTCTTT.

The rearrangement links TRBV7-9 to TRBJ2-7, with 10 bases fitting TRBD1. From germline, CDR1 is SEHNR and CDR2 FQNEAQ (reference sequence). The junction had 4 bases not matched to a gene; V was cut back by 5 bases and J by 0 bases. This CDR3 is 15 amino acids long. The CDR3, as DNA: TGTGCCAGCAGCCCGACAGGGGGCGACTCCTACGAGCAGTACTTC. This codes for CASSPTGGDSYEQYF.

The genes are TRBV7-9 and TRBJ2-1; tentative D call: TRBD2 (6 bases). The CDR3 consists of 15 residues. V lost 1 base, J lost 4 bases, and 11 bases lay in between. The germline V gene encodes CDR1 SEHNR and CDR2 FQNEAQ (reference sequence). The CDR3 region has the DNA TGTGCCAGCAGCTTAGAGACTAGTCGGTACAATGAGCAGTTCTTC. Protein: CASSLETSRYNEQFF.

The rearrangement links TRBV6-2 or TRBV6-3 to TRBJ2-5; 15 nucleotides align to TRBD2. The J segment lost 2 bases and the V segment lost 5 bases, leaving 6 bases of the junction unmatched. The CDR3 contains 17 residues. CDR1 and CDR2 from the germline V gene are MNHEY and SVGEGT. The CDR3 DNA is TGTGCCAGCAGTCGGACTAGCGGGGGGGCCTGGCAAGAGACCCAGTACTTC. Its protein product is CASSRTSGGAWQETQYF.

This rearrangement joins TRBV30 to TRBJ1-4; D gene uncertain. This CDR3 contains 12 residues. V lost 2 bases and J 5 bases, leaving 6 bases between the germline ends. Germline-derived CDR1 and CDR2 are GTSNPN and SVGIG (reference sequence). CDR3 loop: CAWSPGNEKLFF. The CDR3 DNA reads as TGTGCCTGGAGTCCGGGAAATGAAAAACTGTTTTTT.

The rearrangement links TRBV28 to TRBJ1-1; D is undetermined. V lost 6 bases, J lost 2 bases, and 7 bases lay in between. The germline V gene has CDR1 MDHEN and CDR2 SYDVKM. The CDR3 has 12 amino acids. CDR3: CASSLGNTEAFF. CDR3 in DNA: TGTGCCAGCAGCCTAGGAAACACTGAAGCTTTCTTT.